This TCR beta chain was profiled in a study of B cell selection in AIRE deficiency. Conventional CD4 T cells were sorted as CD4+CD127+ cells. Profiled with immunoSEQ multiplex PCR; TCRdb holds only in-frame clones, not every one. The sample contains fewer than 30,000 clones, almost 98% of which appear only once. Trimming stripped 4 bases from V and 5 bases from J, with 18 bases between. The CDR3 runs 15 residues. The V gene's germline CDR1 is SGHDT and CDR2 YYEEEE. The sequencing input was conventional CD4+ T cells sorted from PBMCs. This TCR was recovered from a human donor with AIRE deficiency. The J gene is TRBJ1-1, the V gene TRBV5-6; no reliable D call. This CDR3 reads CASSPRPAGGTEAFF. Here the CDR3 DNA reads TGTGCCAGCAGCCCCCGGCCCGCCGGTGGGACTGAAGCTTTCTTT.